This T cell receptor (beta chain) was sequenced during a study of blood T cell repertoires in COVID-19. Study background: COVID-19 samples collected from the United States, Italy and Spain covered acute and convalescent phases.

V was shortened by 0 bases and J by 7 bases, with 7 bases between the two germline ends. The CDR3 has 13 residues. Germline V gene sequence: CDR1 SGHDT, CDR2 YYEEEE. Authors' processing steps: Amplification with reference gene primers provided the estimates of nucleated cell counts. Method: immunoSEQ multiplex PCR; TCRdb's copy keeps in-frame clones and lacks some. Clonal size and the V and J genes are those of that table, whereas D and trimming came from the DNA. The table lists 200,000 or so clones, 80% to 85% of them singletons. Material: peripheral blood. This receptor was obtained from a woman aged 60-70 years with acute or convalescent COVID-19. V gene TRBV5-6 combines with J gene TRBJ1-4; D uncertain. DNA of the CDR3: TGTGCCAGCAGCTTGGGACGGAGTGAAAAACTGTTTTTT. This encodes CASSLGRSEKLFF.